A selection of T cell receptor beta chains follows, all from one sample in a study of identical twins. TCRdb ran MiXCR on the 5' RACE reads and lists one entry per CDR3 protein. Counted here are around 1.7 million distinct CDR3 sequences, around a third occurring once; the ten biggest clones make up approximately 0.29%. Sequencing was done on a sample of cord blood. These receptors all come from a newborn girl in good health. Each CDR3 is given with its conserved first and last residue. The order of the fields is J gene, clone size, V gene, D gene, CDR3 protein, CDR3 DNA. A D gene is named only where the DNA matches it firmly. Expanded clones get a size class; other rows say once, few or many, or leave the size out.

TRBJ2-5	many	TRBV7-2	NA	CASSGLQETQYF	TGTGCCAGCAGCGGCCTCCAAGAGACCCAGTACTTC
TRBJ1-2	NA	TRBV7-9	NA	CASSTGKYGYTF	TGTGCCAGCAGCACAGGGAAATATGGCTACACCTTC
TRBJ1-2	NA	TRBV12-3/TRBV12-4	NA	CASRRNTGNYGYTF	TGTGCCAGCAGGCGTAACACAGGAAACTATGGCTACACCTTC
TRBJ1-2	many	TRBV29-1	TRBD1	CSAPTGGPYNYGYTF	TGCAGCGCCCCGACAGGGGGCCCCTATAACTATGGCTACACCTTC
TRBJ2-6	NA	TRBV20-1	NA	CSASKGTQGPSHGANVLTF	TGCAGTGCTAGCAAAGGGACACAGGGTCCGTCTCATGGGGCCAACGTCCTGACTTTC
TRBJ2-1	NA	TRBV4-2	TRBD2	CASSQVRLAGNSYNEQFF	TGTGCCAGCAGCCAAGTCAGACTAGCGGGGAACAGTTACAATGAGCAGTTCTTC
TRBJ2-7	NA	TRBV20-1	NA	CSASVPASEQYF	TGCAGTGCTAGTGTCCCAGCGTCCGAGCAGTACTTC
TRBJ1-2	many	TRBV10-3	NA	CAISESKHERGGYTF	TGTGCCATCAGTGAGTCGAAACACGAAAGAGGTGGCTACACCTTC
TRBJ2-7	NA	TRBV6-6	NA	CASSYLSYVDEQYF	TGTGCCAGCAGTTACTTGTCTTATGTGGACGAGCAGTACTTC
TRBJ2-7	NA	TRBV20-1	TRBD2	CSARKLARSYEQYF	TGCAGTGCTAGGAAACTAGCGAGGTCCTACGAGCAGTACTTC
TRBJ1-4	few	TRBV20-1	NA	CSARDRGGEKLFF	TGCAGTGCTAGAGACAGGGGAGGTGAAAAACTGTTTTTT
TRBJ2-3	once	TRBV4-1	TRBD2	CASSLWTRTDTQYF	TGCGCCAGCAGCCTCTGGACTAGGACAGATACGCAGTATTTT
TRBJ2-5	NA	TRBV27	TRBD2	CASSLFAVTGTSGISKTQYF	TGTGCCAGCAGTTTATTTGCCGTTACCGGGACTAGCGGGATATCCAAGACCCAGTACTTC
TRBJ2-5	NA	TRBV20-1	NA	CSAGTGHYYNEQYF	TGCAGTGCCGGAACCGGGCATTACTACAATGAGCAGTACTTC
TRBJ2-7	NA	TRBV28	NA	CASSLLPGTRYF	TGTGCCAGCAGTTTACTTCCAGGGACACGGTACTTC
TRBJ1-3	few	TRBV27	NA	CASSLSHGSGNTIYF	TGTGCCAGCAGTTTATCTCACGGCTCTGGAAACACCATATATTTT